This T cell receptor (beta chain) originates from a study of T cell repertoires in cytomegalovirus infection. As for this clonotype: Its antigen is unidentified.

There are 13 residues in the CDR3. From germline, CDR1 is LNHNV and CDR2 YYDKDF (reference sequence). V lost 2 bases and J lost 14; bases outside the gene matches: 2. TCRdb re-called the reads with MiXCR, one entry per CDR3 protein. The sample has around 450,000 distinct CDR3 sequences, 25% to 40% seen once; the top ten hold roughly an eighth. Findings of the study overall: Totalled public TCR beta family frequency picked out people who carried CMV plus the relevant HLA. What dominated the ex vivo response were HLA-C-restricted CMV-specific TCR beta clonotypes.

This sequence originates from a human donor in good health (CMV status not recorded). Some clones in this sample may be carry-over from other donors' samples. The specimen sequenced was PBMCs. The rearrangement links TRBV15 to TRBJ2-4, with 14 bases aligning to TRBD2. The CDR3 region is CATSRQGLAGEYF. The DNA for the CDR3 is TGTGCCACCAGCAGACAGGGACTAGCGGGGGAGTACTTC.